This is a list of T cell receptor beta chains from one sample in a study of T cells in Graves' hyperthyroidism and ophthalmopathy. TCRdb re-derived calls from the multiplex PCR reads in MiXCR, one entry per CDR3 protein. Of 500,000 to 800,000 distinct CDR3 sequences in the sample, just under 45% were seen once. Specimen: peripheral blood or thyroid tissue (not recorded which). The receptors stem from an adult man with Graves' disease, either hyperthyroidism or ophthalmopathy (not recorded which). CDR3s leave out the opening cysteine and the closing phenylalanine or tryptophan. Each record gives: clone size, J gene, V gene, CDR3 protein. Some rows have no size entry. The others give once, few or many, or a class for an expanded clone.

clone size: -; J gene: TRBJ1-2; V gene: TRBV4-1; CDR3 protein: ASSQEGKYGYT
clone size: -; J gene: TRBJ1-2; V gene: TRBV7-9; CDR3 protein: ASSRFDRPNYGYT
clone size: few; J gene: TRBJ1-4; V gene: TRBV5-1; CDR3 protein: ASSLVGLGEKLF
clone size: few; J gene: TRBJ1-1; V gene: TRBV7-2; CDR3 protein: ASSIQGVNTEAF
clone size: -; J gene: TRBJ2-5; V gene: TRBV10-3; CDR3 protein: ASSSRGGTQETQY
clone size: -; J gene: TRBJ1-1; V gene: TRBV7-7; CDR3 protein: AREATNTEAF
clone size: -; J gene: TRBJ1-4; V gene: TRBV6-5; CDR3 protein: ASSYSVGDEKLF
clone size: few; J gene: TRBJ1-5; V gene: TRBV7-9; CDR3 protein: ASSSTTGGRAQH
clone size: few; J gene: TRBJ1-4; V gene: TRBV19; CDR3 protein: ATSPTALATNEKLF
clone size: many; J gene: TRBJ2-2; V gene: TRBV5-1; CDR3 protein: ASTDRELANTGELF
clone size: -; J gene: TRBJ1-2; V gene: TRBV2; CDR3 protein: ASSFSGTGGLSYGYT
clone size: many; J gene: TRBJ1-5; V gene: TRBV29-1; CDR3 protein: SAPTSGQGYSNQPQH
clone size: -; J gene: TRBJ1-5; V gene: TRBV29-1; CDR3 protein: SGTMTDNQPQH
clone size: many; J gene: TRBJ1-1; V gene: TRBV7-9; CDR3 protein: ASSLAGGAEAF
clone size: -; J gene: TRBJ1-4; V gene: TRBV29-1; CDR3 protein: SVVLRWGAEEKLF
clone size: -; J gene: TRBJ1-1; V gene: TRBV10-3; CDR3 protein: AISARGTAEAF
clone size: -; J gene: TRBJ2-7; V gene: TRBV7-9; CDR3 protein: ASSPDLGSTLDEQY
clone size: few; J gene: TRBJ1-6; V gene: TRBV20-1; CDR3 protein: SARAGTGNEGPLH
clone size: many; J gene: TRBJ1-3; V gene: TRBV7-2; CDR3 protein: ASSLTSSGSGNTIY
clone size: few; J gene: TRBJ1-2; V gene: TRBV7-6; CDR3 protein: ASTIGPMERGYT
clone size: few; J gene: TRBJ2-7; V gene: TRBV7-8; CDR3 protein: ASSLPRGHEQY
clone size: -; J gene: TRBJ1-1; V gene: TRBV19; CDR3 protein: ASSIWDRANTEAF
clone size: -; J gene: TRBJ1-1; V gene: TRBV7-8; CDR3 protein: ASSLALGRAPEAF
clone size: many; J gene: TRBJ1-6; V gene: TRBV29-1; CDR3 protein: SVAQGQGTPLH
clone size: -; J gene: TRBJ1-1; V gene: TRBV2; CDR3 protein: ASSPAIVTEAF
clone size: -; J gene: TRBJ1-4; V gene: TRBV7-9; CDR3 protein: ASSLDTDNEKLF
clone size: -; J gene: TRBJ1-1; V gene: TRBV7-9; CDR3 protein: ASSPSGQGFTEAF
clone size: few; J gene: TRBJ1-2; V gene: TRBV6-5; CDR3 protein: ASIFGQGVNYGYT
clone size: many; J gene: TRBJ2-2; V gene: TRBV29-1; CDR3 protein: SVDFTGELF
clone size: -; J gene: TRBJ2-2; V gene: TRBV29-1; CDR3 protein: SVAAETGSGELF
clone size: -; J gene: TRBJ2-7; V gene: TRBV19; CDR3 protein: ASSFAVSYEQY
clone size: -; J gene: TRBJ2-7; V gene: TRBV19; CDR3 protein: ASSIETPGYEQY
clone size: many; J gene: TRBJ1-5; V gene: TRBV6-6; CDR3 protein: ASSARQPQH
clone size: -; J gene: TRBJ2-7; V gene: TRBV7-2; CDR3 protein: ASSQQGGGSYEQY
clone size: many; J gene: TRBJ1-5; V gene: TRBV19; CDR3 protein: ASSTTQGENQPQH
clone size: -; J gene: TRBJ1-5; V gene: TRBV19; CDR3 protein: ASSIVQGPSNQPQH
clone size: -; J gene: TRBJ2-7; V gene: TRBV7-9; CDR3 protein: ASSSLRESQNEQY
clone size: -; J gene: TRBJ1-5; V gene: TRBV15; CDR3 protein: ATSRDLGTGGNQPQH
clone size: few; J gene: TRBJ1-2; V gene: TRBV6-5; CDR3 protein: ASSPSGGPNYGYT
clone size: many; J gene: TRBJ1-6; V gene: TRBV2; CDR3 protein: ASSDLGGSPLH
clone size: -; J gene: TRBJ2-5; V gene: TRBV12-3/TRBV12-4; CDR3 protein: ASSYSGQGLQETQY
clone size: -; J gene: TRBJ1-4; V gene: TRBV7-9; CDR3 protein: ASSFPPGTGDGKVF